These T cell receptor beta chains were read from a single sample in a study of T cells in Graves' hyperthyroidism and ophthalmopathy. TCRdb recomputed calls from the multiplex PCR reads with MiXCR, one row per CDR3 protein. This table has 500,000 to 600,000 distinct CDR3 sequences, approximately 15% appearing once. Sequencing was performed on blood. These receptors were obtained from a woman between 18 and 30 years old with Graves' hyperthyroidism. Both conserved end residues are part of each CDR3. The D gene is left open where the match is weak. A row's size may be missing; if present it is once, few, many or a size class.

j_gene	abundance	len	d_gene	v_gene	CDR3aa	CDR3nt
TRBJ2-2	.	11	.	TRBV10-1	CASGSNRELFF	TGCGCCAGCGGCTCCAACCGGGAGCTGTTTTTT
TRBJ1-5	many	17	.	TRBV6-1	CASSSYRTPSENQPQHF	TGTGCCAGCAGTTCGTATCGGACGCCCTCGGAGAATCAGCCCCAGCATTTT
TRBJ2-1	few	13	.	TRBV20-1	CSARRDWNNEQFF	TGCAGTGCTAGAAGGGACTGGAACAATGAGCAGTTCTTC
TRBJ2-3	.	14	.	TRBV5-4	CASSLGWNTDTQYF	TGTGCCAGCAGCTTGGGGTGGAACACAGATACGCAGTATTTT
TRBJ2-5	many	14	TRBD2	TRBV3-1	CASSHGGVQETQYF	TGTGCCAGCAGCCACGGGGGGGTCCAAGAGACCCAGTACTTC
TRBJ2-1	.	15	.	TRBV20-1	CSASRVPSRYNEQFF	TGCAGTGCTAGTAGGGTCCCTTCTCGATACAATGAGCAGTTCTTC
TRBJ2-1	few	21	TRBD2	TRBV12-5	CASGFHPLAGGSPRFYNEQFF	TGTGCTAGTGGTTTTCACCCACTAGCGGGGGGGTCCCCCAGATTTTACAATGAGCAGTTCTTC
TRBJ2-7	many	16	.	TRBV4-1	CASSQGKETRGYEQYF	TGCGCCAGCAGCCAAGGGAAGGAGACGAGGGGGTACGAGCAGTACTTC
TRBJ2-5	many	12	TRBD1	TRBV24-1	CAIRDSQETQYF	TGTGCCATACGGGACAGTCAAGAGACCCAGTACTTC
TRBJ1-1	.	13	TRBD1	TRBV18	CASSRDRETEAFF	TGTGCCAGCTCACGAGACAGGGAAACTGAAGCTTTCTTT
TRBJ1-5	.	15	.	TRBV28	CASSFLRGVHQPQHF	TGTGCCAGCAGTTTCCTGCGGGGGGTGCATCAGCCCCAGCATTTT
TRBJ1-1	many	13	TRBD1	TRBV11-2	CASSPRTGPEAFF	TGTGCCAGCAGCCCGAGGACAGGACCTGAAGCTTTCTTT
TRBJ2-5	many	13	TRBD1	TRBV20-1	CSAKGASGETQYF	TGCAGTGCTAAGGGGGCCTCAGGAGAGACCCAGTACTTC
TRBJ2-3	few	17	.	TRBV7-2	CASSSPLGPSNTDTQYF	TGTGCCAGCAGCAGCCCCCTCGGACCGTCGAACACAGATACGCAGTATTTT
TRBJ2-7	.	12	.	TRBV18	CASSPSPYEQYF	TGTGCCAGCTCACCAAGTCCCTACGAGCAGTACTTC
TRBJ1-4	few	13	.	TRBV7-2	CASSGMPREKLFF	TGTGCCAGCAGCGGGATGCCTCGCGAAAAACTGTTTTTT
TRBJ1-2	.	18	.	TRBV24-1	CVTSDLRPGSILNYGYTF	TGTGTCACCAGTGATTTGCGTCCAGGGTCGATCCTCAACTATGGCTACACCTTC
TRBJ2-7	few	15	TRBD2	TRBV12-3/TRBV12-4	CASSPGLAQGLEQYF	TGTGCCAGCAGCCCAGGACTAGCGCAAGGGCTCGAGCAGTACTTC
TRBJ1-5	few	15	.	TRBV6-1	CASSPPTNSNQPQHF	TGTGCCAGCAGTCCCCCGACGAATAGCAATCAGCCCCAGCATTTT
TRBJ2-5	few	18	.	TRBV12-3/TRBV12-4	CASSPRSPTGKIQETQYF	TGTGCCAGCAGTCCTAGATCCCCGACCGGGAAAATCCAAGAGACCCAGTACTTC